These 21 T cell receptor beta chains came from one sample sequenced in a study of cytomegalovirus exposure and HLA in healthy donors. PCR primers comprised 60 Vbeta and 13 Jbeta primers. Sequencing was performed with immunoSEQ multiplex PCR; in TCRdb, only in-frame clones are kept and a portion is missing. The sample includes around 140,000 clones, around nine tenths of them seen just once. Sequencing used PBMCs. The receptors were sampled from a woman aged 30 to 39 in good health and CMV-seronegative.

This clone came up a few times. This rearrangement joins TRBV7-3 to TRBJ2-5; tentatively, D is TRBD1 (6 bases). Germline V gene sequence: CDR1 SGHTA, CDR2 FQGTGA. This CDR3 region has 15 residues. V shed 2 bases and J shed 2 bases, with 12 bases lying between them. CDR3 in DNA: TGTGCCAGCAGCTTAGGGGGCGGAGGTCAAGAGACCCAGTACTTC. Translating it yields CASSLGGGGQETQYF.

This clone was found once. V is TRBV5-1 and J is TRBJ2-3; D perhaps matches TRBD2 (6 bases). There are 13 residues in the CDR3. Trimming cost V 0 bases and J 4 bases, with 6 bases left between them. Germline values: CDR1 SGHRS, CDR2 YFSETQ. The CDR3 DNA reads TGCGCCAGCAGCTTGGCGGGGGCAGATACGCAGTATTTT. Encoded protein: CASSLAGADTQYF.

The chain combines TRBV30 with TRBJ1-1; 9 bases are a match to TRBD1. The CDR3 loop spans 15 amino acids. In germline, CDR1 is GTSNPN, CDR2 SVGIG (reference sequence). J was trimmed by 1 base and V by 0 bases; bases with no gene match: 3. The CDR3 here is CAWSVQGAGNTEAFF. CDR3 sequence (DNA): TGTGCCTGGAGTGTACAGGGGGCCGGGAACACTGAAGCTTTCTTT.

V usage is TRBV11-2 and J usage is TRBJ2-1, with D perhaps matching TRBD2 (6 bases). CDR1 SGHAT and CDR2 FQNNGV come from the germline V gene. The CDR3 loop spans 14 amino acids. V was pared by 5 bases and J by 7 bases, with 15 bases between. The CDR3: CASSPRTGVNEQFF. The CDR3 bases are TGTGCCAGCAGCCCGCGGACGGGAGTAAATGAGCAGTTCTTC. Together with reference TRBV11-2 and TRBJ2-1, the CDR3 gives the full variable domain: EAGVAQSPRYKIIEKRQSVAFWCNPISGHATLYWYQQILGQGPKLLIQFQNNGVVDDSQLPKDRFSAERLKGVDSTLKIQPAKLEDSAVYLCASSPRTGVNEQFFGPGTRLTVL.

This clone was seen a single time. The chain joins TRBV30 to TRBJ1-1; TRBD1 aligns across 9 bases. The J segment lost 6 bases and the V segment lost 3 bases, leaving 11 bases of the junction unmatched. Per the germline V gene, CDR1 is GTSNPN and CDR2 is SVGIG (reference sequence). The CDR3 runs to 15 residues. As DNA, the CDR3 is TGTGCCTGGAGAAGGTGGGACAGGGTTGTCGCTGAAGCTTTCTTT. Its translation: CAWRRWDRVVAEAFF.

The chain uses TRBV19 and TRBJ2-2; 10 bases fit TRBD1. Germline V lookup: CDR1 LNHDA, CDR2 SQIVND (reference sequence). Trimming took 6 bases from V and 4 from J; bases not matched to a gene: 2. This CDR3 region has 14 residues. The CDR3 loop reads CASRWDRGTGELFF. The CDR3 nucleotides are TGTGCCAGTAGGTGGGACAGGGGCACCGGGGAGCTGTTTTTT.

The CDR3 region is CASSLGGGREQYF. The CDR3 nucleotides read TGTGCCAGCAGTTTGGGGGGGGGTCGCGAGCAGTACTTC. The V gene is TRBV28, the J gene TRBJ2-7; 7 bases line up with TRBD2. Germline values: CDR1 MDHEN, CDR2 SYDVKM. The V gene end was trimmed by 3 bases and the J gene end by 6 bases; junction bases not matched to a gene: 5. This CDR3 spans 13 amino acids. The complete variable domain, with remaining parts taken from reference TRBV28 and TRBJ2-7, reads DVKVTQSSRYLVKRTGEKVFLECVQDMDHENMFWYRQDPGLGLRLIYFSYDVKMKEKGDIPEGYSVSREKKERFSLILESASTNQTSMYLCASSLGGGREQYFGPGTRLTVT.

The CDR3 bases are TGTGCCAGCAGAACCCCGGGACAGGGGAGCCAGCCCCAGCATTTT. Translation gives CASRTPGQGSQPQHF. The chain carries TRBV28 and TRBJ1-5, with 10 nucleotides matching TRBD1. Losses at the gene ends were 6 bases for V and 7 bases for J; bases not matched to a gene: 9. In germline, CDR1 is MDHEN, CDR2 SYDVKM. The length of the CDR3 is 15 residues. Filled out from reference TRBV28 and TRBJ1-5, the complete variable domain reads DVKVTQSSRYLVKRTGEKVFLECVQDMDHENMFWYRQDPGLGLRLIYFSYDVKMKEKGDIPEGYSVSREKKERFSLILESASTNQTSMYLCASRTPGQGSQPQHFGDGTRLSIL.

The rearrangement uses TRBV5-3 and TRBJ2-7; 8 bases map to TRBD1. TRBV5-3 is annotated as an ORF whose role is uncertain. The trim removed 5 bases at V and 6 bases at J, leaving 10 bases unmatched. CDR3 length: 14 amino acids. CDR3 in amino acids: CARRPTGTGSEQYF. The CDR3 DNA sequence: TGTGCCAGAAGACCCACCGGGACAGGCTCCGAGCAGTACTTC.

V and J are TRBV4-3 and TRBJ2-2, with D possibly TRBD1 on 5 matching bases. The CDR3 is 12 residues long. Germline V gene lookup returns CDR1 LGHNA and CDR2 YSLEER. V lost 6 bases to trimming and J lost 8 bases, with 10 bases between them. CDR3: CASRHRRGELFF. As DNA, the CDR3 is TGCGCCAGCAGACACAGGAGAGGGGAGCTGTTTTTT.

This clone was seen once. This chain links TRBV9 with TRBJ2-2, with D possibly TRBD1 on 7 matching bases. Trimming pared 3 bases from V and 7 bases from J, leaving 16 bases between. Looked up from germline, CDR1 is SGDLS and CDR2 is YYNGEE. This CDR3 comprises 15 residues. CDR3 in DNA: TGTGCCAGCAGCGGCAGGGGGGCCCGGGTCGGGGAGCTGTTTTTT. This gives the protein CASSGRGARVGELFF.

This clone was observed a few times. The chain is built from TRBV7-2 and TRBJ1-6, with 7 nucleotides matching TRBD1. Germline V gives CDR1 SGHTA, CDR2 FQGNSA. The CDR3 spans 15 residues. The ends lost 3 bases at V and 9 bases at J; junction bases unmatched: 8. CDR3 sequence (DNA): TGTGCCAGCAGCTTCGGGAGGGGGCGGGGTTCACCCCTCCACTTT. This codes for CASSFGRGRGSPLHF.

The rearrangement uses TRBV19 and TRBJ2-5; unclear D gene. The end of the DNA aligns better with TRBJ2-7, so the J call may be wrong. This CDR3 contains 14 residues. Germline values: CDR1 LNHDA, CDR2 SQIVND (reference sequence). CDR3 residues: CASSPPPPPYEQYF. CDR3 DNA sequence: TGTGCCAGTAGTCCTCCTCCACCCCCCTACGAGCAGTACTTC.

The chain couples TRBV5-6 to TRBJ2-7; 14 nucleotides agree with TRBD2. Germline values: CDR1 SGHDT, CDR2 YYEEEE. CDR3 size: 19 residues. Trimming took 7 bases from V and 5 from J; bases not matched to a gene: 20. DNA for the CDR3: TGTGCCAGCGGGCCTCCGGGACTAGCGGGGGTCGCCCCTCCCCACGAGCAGTACTTC. It encodes CASGPPGLAGVAPPHEQYF.

The CDR3 region has the DNA TGTGCCATCAGTGAGACTAGCGGGGGAAGCTTCTACGAGCAGTACTTC. Its protein product is CAISETSGGSFYEQYF. The V and J genes are TRBV10-3 and TRBJ2-5, with TRBD2 matching over 11 bases. The J call may be faulty, since TRBJ2-7 better matches the DNA end. Germline values: CDR1 ENHRY, CDR2 SYGVKD. The CDR3 covers 16 residues.

The rearrangement links TRBV28 to TRBJ2-7; 8 positions match TRBD2. Germline V gene data show CDR1 as MDHEN and CDR2 as SYDVKM. CDR3 length: 14 amino acids. Losses at the gene ends were 5 bases for V and 5 bases for J; bases not matched to a gene: 8. In DNA, the CDR3 is TGTGCCAGCAGTCAGGGACTAGTAACCCACGAGCAGTACTTC. Translated: CASSQGLVTHEQYF.

In this sample, this clone turned up a few times. This chain connects TRBV4-1 to TRBJ2-7; 11 bases agree with TRBD1. The length of the CDR3 is 16 residues. The V gene's germline CDR1 is MGHRA and CDR2 YSYEKL. V was clipped by 1 base and J by 3 bases; unmatched bases: 5. The CDR3: CASSQVGTGGIYEQYF. The CDR3, as DNA: TGCGCCAGCAGCCAAGTGGGGACAGGGGGAATCTACGAGCAGTACTTC.

The chain is built from TRBV28 and TRBJ2-7, with 9 bases identical to TRBD2. CDR1 and CDR2 from the germline V gene are MDHEN and SYDVKM. CDR3 length: 18 residues. The J segment lost 2 bases and the V segment lost 2 bases, leaving 13 bases of the junction unmatched. CDR3 DNA: TGTGCCAGCAGTTTAGCCAAATCCCTAGCGGGAATGGCCTACGAGCAGTACTTC. Protein sequence: CASSLAKSLAGMAYEQYF. The variable domain in full, with the rest retrieved from reference TRBV28 and TRBJ2-7, is DVKVTQSSRYLVKRTGEKVFLECVQDMDHENMFWYRQDPGLGLRLIYFSYDVKMKEKGDIPEGYSVSREKKERFSLILESASTNQTSMYLCASSLAKSLAGMAYEQYFGPGTRLTVT.

The chain couples TRBV28 to TRBJ2-7; 7 nucleotides agree with TRBD2. CDR3 length: 16 amino acids. Trimming cost V 6 bases and J 3 bases; bases outside gene matches: 14. The germline V gene encodes CDR1 MDHEN and CDR2 SYDVKM. Here the CDR3 reads CASSVPLWGEGYEQYF. For the CDR3, the DNA is TGTGCCAGCAGCGTCCCCCTTTGGGGGGAGGGCTACGAGCAGTACTTC.

This clone is a singleton in its sample. CDR3 sequence (DNA): TGTGCCAGCAGCTTGCTAGCGGATCGGGAGCAGTACTTC. Residues: CASSLLADREQYF. The chain links TRBV7-6 to TRBJ2-7, with 7 bases matching TRBD2. CDR1 is SGHVS and CDR2 is FNYEAQ in the germline V gene. This CDR3 contains 13 residues. After removal of 3 bases from V and 7 bases from J, the junction contained 6 bases not matched to a gene.

The chain combines TRBV30 with TRBJ2-2, with 10 positions matching TRBD2. This CDR3 has 14 residues. Trimming took 4 bases from V and 6 from J; bases not matched to a gene: 5. The germline V gene has CDR1 GTSNPN and CDR2 SVGIG (reference sequence). DNA of the CDR3: TGTGCCTGGAACTTCCTAGCGGGAGCCGGGGAGCTGTTTTTT. Translated, it gives CAWNFLAGAGELFF.